These 21 T cell receptor beta chains share one sample of origin, sequenced in a study of T cells in localized non-small cell lung cancer. TCRdb's copy holds only in-frame clones and misses some; the assay was immunoSEQ multiplex PCR. The table includes more than 15,000 clones, roughly nine tenths detected once. This specimen was peripheral blood, taken before any cancer treatment. Receptor source: a woman aged 40-69 years with stage I lung adenocarcinoma.

The chain recombines TRBV5-1 with TRBJ2-1, with a possible D match to TRBD2 (6 bases). Germline-derived CDR1 and CDR2 are SGHRS and YFSETQ. The CDR3 extends over 13 amino acids. V gave up 0 bases and J gave up 8 bases, with 9 bases separating them. CDR3 sequence reads: CASSLVASDEQFF. In DNA, the CDR3 is TGCGCCAGCAGCTTGGTGGCTAGCGATGAGCAGTTCTTC.

The chain combines TRBV7-2 with TRBJ2-5; 7 bases are a match to TRBD1. Trimming removed 1 base from V and 4 bases from J; junction bases left unmatched: 6. Germline CDR1 SGHTA, CDR2 FQGNSA. The CDR3 extends over 15 amino acids. CDR3 bases: TGTGCCAGCAGCTTAGTAGGGGGCCGCCCAGAGACCCAGTACTTC. The encoded protein is CASSLVGGRPETQYF.

For the CDR3, the DNA is TGCGCCAGCAGCCAGGGACAGGGTGGCAACGAGCAGTACTTC. It yields the protein CASSQGQGGNEQYF. The chain links TRBV5-1 to TRBJ2-7; 9 bases map to TRBD1. Trimming took 4 bases from V and 5 from J; bases not matched to a gene: 7. The CDR3 contains 14 residues. Germline loops: CDR1 SGHRS, CDR2 YFSETQ. Using reference TRBV5-1 and TRBJ2-7 for the parts outside the CDR3, the full variable domain is KAGVTQTPRYLIKTRGQQVTLSCSPISGHRSVSWYQQTPGQGLQFLFEYFSETQRNKGNFPGRFSGRQFSNSRSEMNVSTLELGDSALYLCASSQGQGGNEQYFGPGTRLTVT.

The chain couples TRBV28 to TRBJ1-5; D may be TRBD1 (5 bases). CDR1 and CDR2 from the germline V gene are MDHEN and SYDVKM. This CDR3 has 14 amino acids. Trimming removed 2 bases from V and 9 bases from J, with 14 bases in between. The CDR3 reads CASSLDTGQRPQHF. The CDR3 nucleotides read TGTGCCAGCAGTTTAGATACAGGTCAGAGGCCCCAGCATTTT.

This clone was seen a few times. The rearrangement joins TRBV27 to TRBJ2-1; D might be TRBD1 (5 bases). The V gene lost 2 bases and the J gene lost 3 bases, with 11 bases spanning the gap. This CDR3 is built from 15 residues. The V gene's germline CDR1 is MNHEY and CDR2 SMNVEV (reference sequence). CDR3: CASSLGPRGYNEQFF. CDR3 DNA: TGTGCCAGCAGTTTAGGCCCTAGGGGCTACAATGAGCAGTTCTTC.

This clone came up once. This rearrangement joins TRBV5-1 to TRBJ2-5; D remains ambiguous. The V gene lost 1 base and the J gene lost 2 bases, with 12 bases spanning the gap. This CDR3 has 15 amino acids. Germline values: CDR1 SGHRS, CDR2 YFSETQ. The CDR3 loop is CASSLMAAIQETQYF. CDR3 coding DNA: TGCGCCAGCAGCTTGATGGCAGCCATACAAGAGACCCAGTACTTC.

The chain joins TRBV18 to TRBJ2-5; TRBD2 aligns across 10 bases. Germline CDR1 KGHSH, CDR2 LQKENI. V shed 3 bases and J 4 bases; nucleotides not matched to a gene: 5. The CDR3 sequence is 15 residues long. CDR3 sequence: CASSPGSGGRETQYF. Here the CDR3 DNA reads TGTGCCAGCTCACCTGGTAGCGGGGGGCGAGAGACCCAGTACTTC.

The V gene is TRBV6-6, the J gene TRBJ2-7; tentatively, D is TRBD1 or TRBD2 (5 bases each). The CDR3 runs 13 residues. Germline CDR1 MNHNY, CDR2 SVGAGI (reference sequence). Trimming removed 9 bases from V and 3 bases from J, with 15 bases in between. In DNA, the CDR3 is TGTGCCAGTCTGAGACAGACTAACTACGAGCAGTACTTC. Its protein is CASLRQTNYEQYF.

This chain links TRBV6-5 with TRBJ1-1; perhaps TRBD1 as D (5 bases). Germline CDR1 reads MNHEY; CDR2 reads SVGAGI. This CDR3 has 15 residues. Between the trimmed V and J ends, which lost 7 bases and 3 bases, there was a span of 18 bases. CDR3 amino acids: CASTKRVAGHTEAFF. CDR3 bases: TGTGCCAGCACTAAGCGGGTAGCGGGGCACACTGAAGCTTTCTTT.

The V call is TRBV9, the J call TRBJ1-2, with D tentatively TRBD1 (5 bases). Germline CDR1 SGDLS, CDR2 YYNGEE. Trimming shortened V by 4 bases and J by 7 bases, and 20 bases separated the two germline ends. The CDR3 has 15 residues. The CDR3 sequence: CASSPRDRALGGYTF. The DNA for the CDR3 is TGTGCCAGCAGCCCTCGGGACCGCGCCTTAGGTGGCTACACCTTC.

For the CDR3, the DNA is TGCGCCAGCGGCAAACAGGGGGCTATCGCTGAAGCTTTCTTT. This sequence encodes CASGKQGAIAEAFF. This chain joins TRBV5-1 and TRBJ1-1, with 9 bases matching TRBD1. V lost 7 bases, J lost 6 bases, and 10 bases stayed unmatched. The CDR3 sequence is 14 residues long. Germline CDR1 and CDR2: SGHRS and YFSETQ.

This clone has a single count. The rearrangement links TRBV7-2 to TRBJ1-4, with D possibly being TRBD1 (5 bases). CDR1 and CDR2 (germline): SGHTA, FQGNSA. V was trimmed by 0 bases and J by 8 bases, leaving 16 bases between them. The CDR3 loop spans 16 amino acids. The CDR3 loop is CASSLAGRGNEEKLFF. The DNA for the CDR3 is TGTGCCAGCAGCTTAGCTGGAAGGGGTAATGAAGAAAAACTGTTTTTT.

The J gene is TRBJ2-7, the V gene TRBV15; the D call may be TRBD1 or TRBD2 (6 bases each). CDR3 length: 14 residues. The V and J ends lost 6 bases and 3 bases respectively, with 15 bases between them. From germline, CDR1 is LNHNV and CDR2 YYDKDF (reference sequence). The CDR3 nucleotides read TGTGCCACCAGTATCTCCGGAGGGGGCTACGAGCAGTACTTC. Encoded protein: CATSISGGGYEQYF. The complete variable domain, with remaining parts taken from reference TRBV15 and TRBJ2-7, reads DAMVIQNPRYQVTQFGKPVTLSCSQTLNHNVMYWYQQKSSQAPKLLFHYYDKDFNNEADTPDNFQSRRPNTSFCFLDIRSPGLGDTAMYLCATSISGGGYEQYFGPGTRLTVT.

The V call is TRBV27, the J call TRBJ1-3; no clear D. The CDR3 covers 17 residues. Trimming stripped 2 bases from V and 4 bases from J, with 18 bases between. Germline CDR1 MNHEY, CDR2 SMNVEV (reference sequence). The CDR3 here is CASSLNTTLPRGNTIYF. As DNA, the CDR3 is TGTGCCAGCAGTTTAAACACAACCCTCCCCAGGGGAAACACCATATATTTT.

The chain couples TRBV5-6 to TRBJ2-2, with D hard to call. Germline assignment: CDR1 SGHDT and CDR2 YYEEEE. The CDR3 loop spans 15 amino acids. V dropped 4 bases and J dropped 1 base, with 11 bases sitting between them. The CDR3 reads CASSHSDGNTGELFF. The CDR3 nucleotides are TGTGCCAGCAGCCACTCGGACGGGAACACCGGGGAGCTGTTTTTT.

The J gene is TRBJ1-1, the V gene TRBV6-9; D unresolved. The CDR3 length is 12 residues. Looked up from germline, CDR1 is MNHGY and CDR2 is SVAAGI. Trimming took 5 bases from V and 10 from J, leaving 14 bases between them. The CDR3 spells CASSTPSEAAFF. CDR3 DNA sequence: TGTGCCAGCAGTACCCCCTCGGAGGCAGCTTTCTTT.

The chain couples TRBV6-1 to TRBJ1-2, with D possibly being TRBD1 (5 bases). Germline CDR1 MNHNS, CDR2 SASEGT. Trimming pared 6 bases from V and 0 bases from J, leaving 11 bases between. The CDR3 runs to 14 residues. In DNA form, the CDR3 reads TGTGCCAGCAGGACAGCCTCAGCTAACTATGGCTACACCTTC. The encoded protein is CASRTASANYGYTF.

The chain recombines TRBV7-9 with TRBJ2-6; perhaps TRBD1 as D (5 bases). CDR3 length: 16 amino acids. CDR1 is SEHNR, CDR2 FQNEAQ, per germline (reference sequence). Trimming removed 4 bases at V and 0 bases at J, with 10 bases between. CDR3 protein: CASSSTDSSGANVLTF. The CDR3 coding sequence is TGTGCCAGCAGCTCGACAGATAGCTCTGGGGCCAACGTCCTGACTTTC.

The chain joins TRBV29-1 to TRBJ1-1, with D maybe TRBD1 (5 bases). The length of the CDR3 is 16 residues. Germline CDR1 and CDR2: SQVTM and ANQGSEA. V lost 1 base to trimming and J lost 0 bases, with 15 bases between them. The CDR3 sequence: CSVEGRPGTMNTEAFF. In nucleotides, the CDR3 is TGCAGCGTTGAAGGTAGGCCAGGGACTATGAACACTGAAGCTTTCTTT.

This chain connects TRBV28 to TRBJ1-1, with 9 bases lining up with TRBD1. The V gene's germline CDR1 is MDHEN and CDR2 SYDVKM. Unmatched junction bases numbered 4, after V lost 6 bases and J lost 2 bases. This CDR3 contains 14 residues. The CDR3 protein is CASSPGQGNTEAFF. CDR3 coding DNA: TGTGCCAGCAGCCCGGGACAGGGAAACACTGAAGCTTTCTTT.

This chain connects TRBV2 to TRBJ1-1, with TRBD1 matching over 9 bases. The trim removed 5 bases at V and 3 bases at J, leaving 7 bases unmatched. Germline CDR1 SNHLY, CDR2 FYNNEI. This CDR3 has 15 amino acids. This chain's CDR3 is CASSIQQGADTEAFF. In DNA form, the CDR3 reads TGTGCCAGCAGTATACAACAGGGGGCGGACACTGAAGCTTTCTTT.